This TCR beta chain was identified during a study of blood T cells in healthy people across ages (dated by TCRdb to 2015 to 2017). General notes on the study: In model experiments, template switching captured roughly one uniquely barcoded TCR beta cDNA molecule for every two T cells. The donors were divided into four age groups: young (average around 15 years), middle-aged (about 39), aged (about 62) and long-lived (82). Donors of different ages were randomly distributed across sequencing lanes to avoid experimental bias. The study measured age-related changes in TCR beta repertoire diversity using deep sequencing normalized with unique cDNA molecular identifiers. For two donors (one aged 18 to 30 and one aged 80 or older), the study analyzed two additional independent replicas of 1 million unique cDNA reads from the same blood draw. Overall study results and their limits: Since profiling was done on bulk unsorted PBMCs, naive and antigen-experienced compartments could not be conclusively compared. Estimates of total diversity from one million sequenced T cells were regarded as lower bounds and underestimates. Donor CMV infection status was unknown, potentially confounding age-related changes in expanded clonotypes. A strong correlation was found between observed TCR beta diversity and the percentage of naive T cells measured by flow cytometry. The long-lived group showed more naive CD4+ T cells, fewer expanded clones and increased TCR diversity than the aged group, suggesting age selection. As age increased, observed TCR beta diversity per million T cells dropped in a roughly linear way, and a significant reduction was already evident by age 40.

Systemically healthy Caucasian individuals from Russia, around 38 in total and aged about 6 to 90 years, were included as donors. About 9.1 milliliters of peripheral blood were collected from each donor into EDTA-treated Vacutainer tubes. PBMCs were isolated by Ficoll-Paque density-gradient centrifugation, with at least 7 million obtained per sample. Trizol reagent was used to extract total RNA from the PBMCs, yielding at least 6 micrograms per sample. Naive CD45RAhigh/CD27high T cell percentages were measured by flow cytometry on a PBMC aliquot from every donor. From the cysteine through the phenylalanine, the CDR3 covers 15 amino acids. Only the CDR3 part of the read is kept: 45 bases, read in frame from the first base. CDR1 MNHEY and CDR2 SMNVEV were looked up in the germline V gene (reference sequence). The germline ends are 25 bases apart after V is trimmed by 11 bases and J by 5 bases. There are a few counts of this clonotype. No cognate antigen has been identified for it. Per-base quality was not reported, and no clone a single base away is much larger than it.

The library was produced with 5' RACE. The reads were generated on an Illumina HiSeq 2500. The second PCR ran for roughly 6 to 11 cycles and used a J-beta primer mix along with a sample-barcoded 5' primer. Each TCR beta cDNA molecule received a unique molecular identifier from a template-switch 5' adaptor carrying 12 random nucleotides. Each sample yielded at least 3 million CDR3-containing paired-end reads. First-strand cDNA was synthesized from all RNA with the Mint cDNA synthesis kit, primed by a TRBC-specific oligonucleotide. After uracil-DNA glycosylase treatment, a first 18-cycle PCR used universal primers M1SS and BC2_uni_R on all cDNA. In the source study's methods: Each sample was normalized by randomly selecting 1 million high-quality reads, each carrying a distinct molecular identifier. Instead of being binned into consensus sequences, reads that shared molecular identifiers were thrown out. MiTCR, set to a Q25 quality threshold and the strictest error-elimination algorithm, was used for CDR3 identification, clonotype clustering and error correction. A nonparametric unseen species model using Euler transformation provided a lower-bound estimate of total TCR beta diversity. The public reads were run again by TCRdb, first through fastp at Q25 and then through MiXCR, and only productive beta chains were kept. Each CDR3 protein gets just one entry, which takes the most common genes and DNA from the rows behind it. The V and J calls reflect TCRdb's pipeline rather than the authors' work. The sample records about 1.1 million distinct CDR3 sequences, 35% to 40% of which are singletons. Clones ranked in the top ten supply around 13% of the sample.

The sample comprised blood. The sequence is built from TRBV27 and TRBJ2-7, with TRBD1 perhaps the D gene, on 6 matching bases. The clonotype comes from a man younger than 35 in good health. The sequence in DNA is TGTGCCTCACATGGCAGGGGCCCAGTTCAAGACGAGCAGTACTTC. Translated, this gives CASHGRGPVQDEQYF.